This T cell receptor beta chain was captured in a study of cytomegalovirus exposure and HLA in healthy donors. CDR1 is SGHNT, CDR2 YYREEE, per germline (reference sequence). Trimming left V 3 bases short and J 1 base short, with 13 bases between. This CDR3 comprises 15 residues. Nominally healthy donors were sampled, though unrecorded immune exposures were likely. Both 60 Vbeta primers and 13 Jbeta primers went into the PCR. Produced via immunoSEQ multiplex PCR; TCRdb's table is partial and in-frame only. The sample shows fewer than 200,000 clones, about 71% of them seen only once. The receptor's source is a young woman in good health and CMV-seronegative. Sequencing input: PBMCs. This chain uses TRBV5-4 with TRBJ2-5, with a tentative D call TRBD1 (6 bases). The CDR3 spells CASSSRVGAQETQYF. The CDR3 DNA reads as TGTGCCAGCAGCTCCAGGGTGGGGGCCCAAGAGACCCAGTACTTC.